The rows below give T cell receptor beta chains drawn from one sample of a study of beta chain features in type 1 diabetes. Some clones are missing from TCRdb's copy, which holds only in-frame ones; the method was immunoSEQ multiplex PCR. The sample carries around 250,000 clones, approximately 14% recorded once. The sample comprised naive CD4+ T cells from blood. These receptors were obtained from a woman aged 40-49 years in good health. Both conserved end residues are part of each CDR3. D genes are given only for firm matches. Expanded clones are given a class, and other clones once, few, many or no size at all.

D gene: .; CDR3 length: 17; V gene: TRBV7-8; clone size: few; J gene: TRBJ1-6; CDR3 DNA: TGTGCCAGCAGCTTACCACGAAGGGGAGGGGTTCCCTCACCCCTCCACTTT; CDR3 protein: CASSLPRRGGVPSPLHF
D gene: .; CDR3 length: 13; V gene: TRBV5-1; clone size: .; J gene: TRBJ2-7; CDR3 DNA: TGCGCCAGCAGCTTGTGGGGGCACCACGAGCAGTACTTC; CDR3 protein: CASSLWGHHEQYF
D gene: .; CDR3 length: 17; V gene: TRBV4-3; clone size: few; J gene: TRBJ1-1; CDR3 DNA: TGCGCCAGCAGCCAAGAGGGTTTGAGGGAGCTGGGCACTGAAGCTTTCTTT; CDR3 protein: CASSQEGLRELGTEAFF
D gene: .; CDR3 length: 13; V gene: TRBV6-1; clone size: .; J gene: TRBJ2-5; CDR3 DNA: TGTGCCAGCCCTAGACAGAGTGGAGAGACCCAGTACTTC; CDR3 protein: CASPRQSGETQYF
D gene: TRBD1; CDR3 length: 15; V gene: TRBV2; clone size: few; J gene: TRBJ2-5; CDR3 DNA: TGTGCCAGCAAGAGGAACCGGGACAGCCAAGAGACCCAGTACTTC; CDR3 protein: CASKRNRDSQETQYF
D gene: .; CDR3 length: 15; V gene: TRBV9; clone size: .; J gene: TRBJ2-3; CDR3 DNA: TGTGCCAGCAGCCTTCGGAACAGGGGCACAGATACGCAGTATTTT; CDR3 protein: CASSLRNRGTDTQYF
D gene: .; CDR3 length: 14; V gene: TRBV25-1; clone size: .; J gene: TRBJ2-2; CDR3 DNA: TGTGCCAGCAGTGACCCAGGGGACACCGGGGAGCTGTTTTTT; CDR3 protein: CASSDPGDTGELFF
D gene: TRBD2; CDR3 length: 16; V gene: TRBV4-1; clone size: .; J gene: TRBJ2-2; CDR3 DNA: TGCGCCAGCACAAATCCGCGGGGGGCCACCACCGGGGAGCTGTTTTTT; CDR3 protein: CASTNPRGATTGELFF
D gene: .; CDR3 length: 14; V gene: TRBV9; clone size: .; J gene: TRBJ1-6; CDR3 DNA: TGTGCCAGCAGCCCTGGGACATCCAACTCACCCCTCCACTTT; CDR3 protein: CASSPGTSNSPLHF
D gene: .; CDR3 length: 13; V gene: TRBV6-5; clone size: .; J gene: TRBJ2-1; CDR3 DNA: TGTGCCAGCAGTTACAAGGTAGCGGTCAAGCAGTTCTTC; CDR3 protein: CASSYKVAVKQFF
D gene: TRBD1; CDR3 length: 16; V gene: TRBV19; clone size: few; J gene: TRBJ2-3; CDR3 DNA: TGTGCCAGTAGTATCCGACAGGGGGCGGGCACAGATACGCAGTATTTT; CDR3 protein: CASSIRQGAGTDTQYF
D gene: .; CDR3 length: 15; V gene: TRBV14; clone size: .; J gene: TRBJ1-2; CDR3 DNA: TGTGCCAGCAGCCAGGCTGGGGGGGTGGCCTATGGCTACACCTTC; CDR3 protein: CASSQAGGVAYGYTF
D gene: .; CDR3 length: 10; V gene: TRBV6-5; clone size: .; J gene: TRBJ1-5; CDR3 DNA: TGTGCCAGCAGGCGGGCAGCCCAGCATTTT; CDR3 protein: CASRRAAQHF
D gene: TRBD1; CDR3 length: 15; V gene: TRBV2; clone size: .; J gene: TRBJ1-6; CDR3 DNA: TGTGCCAGCATCCCCGAGACAGGGGGCAATTCACCCCTCCACTTT; CDR3 protein: CASIPETGGNSPLHF
D gene: TRBD2; CDR3 length: 15; V gene: TRBV7-2; clone size: .; J gene: TRBJ2-1; CDR3 DNA: TGTGCCAGCAGCTTCCTTAGCGGGGGGGCCGATGAGCAGTTCTTC; CDR3 protein: CASSFLSGGADEQFF
D gene: TRBD1; CDR3 length: 15; V gene: TRBV7-9; clone size: few; J gene: TRBJ1-3; CDR3 DNA: TGTGCCAGCAGCCTTACAGGGGGCTCTGGAAACACCATATATTTT; CDR3 protein: CASSLTGGSGNTIYF
D gene: TRBD2; CDR3 length: 18; V gene: TRBV5-4; clone size: .; J gene: TRBJ2-2; CDR3 DNA: TGTGCCAGCAGCCCTCCGGGACTAGCGGGGGGGCGCACCGGGGAGCTGTTTTTT; CDR3 protein: CASSPPGLAGGRTGELFF
D gene: TRBD1; CDR3 length: 17; V gene: TRBV25-1; clone size: .; J gene: TRBJ1-3; CDR3 DNA: TGTGCCAGCCTTGGGAAGGGACAGGGGGTCTCTGGAAACACCATATATTTT; CDR3 protein: CASLGKGQGVSGNTIYF
D gene: .; CDR3 length: 12; V gene: TRBV5-6; clone size: few; J gene: TRBJ1-1; CDR3 DNA: TGTGCCAGCAGCAATATTAACACTGAAGCTTTCTTT; CDR3 protein: CASSNINTEAFF
D gene: TRBD1; CDR3 length: 13; V gene: TRBV5-4; clone size: .; J gene: TRBJ1-1; CDR3 DNA: TGTGCCAGCAGCGTACAGGGGGTGGCTGAAGCTTTCTTT; CDR3 protein: CASSVQGVAEAFF
D gene: TRBD2; CDR3 length: 15; V gene: TRBV10-1; clone size: .; J gene: TRBJ2-7; CDR3 DNA: TGCGCCAGCAGTACTAGCGGGGGCCGCTCCTACGAGCAGTACTTC; CDR3 protein: CASSTSGGRSYEQYF
D gene: TRBD1; CDR3 length: 17; V gene: TRBV27; clone size: once; J gene: TRBJ2-6; CDR3 DNA: TGTGCCAGCAAATTACAGGGGGCGGTCCATGGGGCCAACGTCCTGACTTTC; CDR3 protein: CASKLQGAVHGANVLTF